These T cell receptor beta chains were read from a single sample in a study of cytomegalovirus exposure and HLA in healthy donors. Produced via immunoSEQ multiplex PCR; TCRdb's table is partial and in-frame only. The repertoire holds about 200,000 clones, with about four fifths as singletons. The specimen was PBMCs. The receptors were sampled from a boy younger than 10 in good health and CMV-seronegative. Each CDR3 is given with its conserved first and last residue. The order of the fields is J gene, clone size, V gene, D gene, CDR3 DNA, CDR3 protein. D genes are given only for firm matches. Clone size appears in some rows only: once, few, many, or a class for an expanded clone.

J gene: TRBJ1-2
clone size: .
V gene: TRBV6-5
D gene: TRBD1
CDR3 DNA: TGTGCCGTCTATGGTACGCAGGGGGGTCTCTACACCTTC
CDR3 protein: CAVYGTQGGLYTF

J gene: TRBJ2-1
clone size: once
V gene: TRBV9
D gene: .
CDR3 DNA: TGTGCCAGCAGCGTGAGTAGGAGCTCCTACAATGAGCAGTTCTTC
CDR3 protein: CASSVSRSSYNEQFF

J gene: TRBJ2-1
clone size: .
V gene: TRBV29-1
D gene: .
CDR3 DNA: TGCAGCGCACACGGGACATTCAACAATGAGCAGTTCTTC
CDR3 protein: CSAHGTFNNEQFF

J gene: TRBJ1-1
clone size: .
V gene: TRBV2
D gene: .
CDR3 DNA: TGTGCCAGCAGGGGGGGGACCGAAGCTTTCTTT
CDR3 protein: CASRGGTEAFF

J gene: TRBJ2-7
clone size: .
V gene: TRBV29-1
D gene: TRBD1
CDR3 DNA: TGCAGCGTTAACGACCGGGACAGGGGGGACGAGCAGTACTTC
CDR3 protein: CSVNDRDRGDEQYF

J gene: TRBJ2-3
clone size: .
V gene: TRBV5-4
D gene: TRBD2
CDR3 DNA: TGTGCCAGCAGCTCGGGACTAGCGGGGGGCGGGTGGGATACGCAGTATTTT
CDR3 protein: CASSSGLAGGGWDTQYF

J gene: TRBJ2-1
clone size: once
V gene: TRBV5-5
D gene: TRBD2
CDR3 DNA: TGTGCCAGCAGCTGGGCTAGCGGGGGGTACAATGAGCAGTTCTTC
CDR3 protein: CASSWASGGYNEQFF

J gene: TRBJ2-7
clone size: .
V gene: TRBV10-3
D gene: TRBD1
CDR3 DNA: TGTGCCATCAGAACTACCGGGACAGGGGGCAACGAGCAGTACTTC
CDR3 protein: CAIRTTGTGGNEQYF

J gene: TRBJ1-2
clone size: .
V gene: TRBV10-3
D gene: TRBD1
CDR3 DNA: TGTGCCATCAAAGAGGAGGACAGGGATAATGGCTACACCTTC
CDR3 protein: CAIKEEDRDNGYTF

J gene: TRBJ1-2
clone size: .
V gene: TRBV10-3
D gene: TRBD1
CDR3 DNA: TGTGCCATCAGAGGGACAGGCTGGAACTATGGCTACACCTTC
CDR3 protein: CAIRGTGWNYGYTF

J gene: TRBJ2-5
clone size: .
V gene: TRBV19
D gene: .
CDR3 DNA: TGTGCCAGTAGTATAGCCGGAGGCCAAGAGACCCAGTACTTC
CDR3 protein: CASSIAGGQETQYF

J gene: TRBJ1-2
clone size: .
V gene: TRBV6-5
D gene: TRBD1
CDR3 DNA: TGTGCCAGCAGGTCGACAGGGGTTGGTGGCTACACCTTC
CDR3 protein: CASRSTGVGGYTF

J gene: TRBJ2-5
clone size: .
V gene: TRBV7-2
D gene: TRBD2
CDR3 DNA: TGTGCCAGCAGCCAAGGATGGACTAGCCAAGAGACCCAGTACTTC
CDR3 protein: CASSQGWTSQETQYF

J gene: TRBJ2-3
clone size: .
V gene: TRBV4-2
D gene: TRBD2
CDR3 DNA: TGTGCCAGCAGCCAAAGATCGGGCCTAGCGGGGGGGCCGACAGATACGCAGTATTTT
CDR3 protein: CASSQRSGLAGGPTDTQYF

J gene: TRBJ2-1
clone size: .
V gene: TRBV19
D gene: .
CDR3 DNA: TGTGCCAGTAGTTCGGGGGTCAATGAGCAGTTCTTC
CDR3 protein: CASSSGVNEQFF

J gene: TRBJ1-2
clone size: .
V gene: TRBV5-1
D gene: TRBD1
CDR3 DNA: TGCGCCAGCAGCCAACAGGGGGCCTATGGCTACACCTTC
CDR3 protein: CASSQQGAYGYTF

J gene: TRBJ2-7
clone size: .
V gene: TRBV5-1
D gene: TRBD2
CDR3 DNA: TGCGCCAGCAGCTTTTTAGCGGGGGCGCAAAGCTACGAGCAGTACTTC
CDR3 protein: CASSFLAGAQSYEQYF

J gene: TRBJ2-1
clone size: few
V gene: TRBV29-1
D gene: TRBD1
CDR3 DNA: TGCAGCACCGGACAGGGGCCGTACAATGAGCAGTTCTTC
CDR3 protein: CSTGQGPYNEQFF

J gene: TRBJ2-1
clone size: .
V gene: TRBV7-9
D gene: .
CDR3 DNA: TGTGCCAGCAGCTTAACCCGTCTTTCGGCGGGGAGGAATGAGCAGTTCTTC
CDR3 protein: CASSLTRLSAGRNEQFF

J gene: TRBJ1-5
clone size: .
V gene: TRBV7-2
D gene: TRBD1
CDR3 DNA: TGTGCCAGCAGCCGGGACAGGGATCAGCCCCAGCATTTT
CDR3 protein: CASSRDRDQPQHF

J gene: TRBJ2-1
clone size: .
V gene: TRBV11-3
D gene: TRBD2
CDR3 DNA: TGTGCCAGCAGCCCTAGCGGGGGGGCGGGCTACAATGAGCAGTTCTTC
CDR3 protein: CASSPSGGAGYNEQFF

J gene: TRBJ1-5
clone size: few
V gene: TRBV7-8
D gene: .
CDR3 DNA: TGTGCCAGCAGCTTAGATCCGGTGGCATGGGGCAGCAATCAGCCCCAGCATTTT
CDR3 protein: CASSLDPVAWGSNQPQHF

J gene: TRBJ1-2
clone size: .
V gene: TRBV4-3
D gene: .
CDR3 DNA: TGCGCCAGCAGCCAAGATTCCGGGGGGCGACGCCAACCCCATGGCTACACCTTC
CDR3 protein: CASSQDSGGRRQPHGYTF

J gene: TRBJ1-4
clone size: .
V gene: TRBV6-5
D gene: .
CDR3 DNA: TGTGCCAGCAGTTACCCAACAGGGCGGACGGAAAAACTGTTTTTT
CDR3 protein: CASSYPTGRTEKLFF

J gene: TRBJ2-3
clone size: .
V gene: TRBV7-6
D gene: TRBD1
CDR3 DNA: TGTGCCAGCAGCCCGGGGACAGGGGGCACAGATACGCAGTATTTT
CDR3 protein: CASSPGTGGTDTQYF

J gene: TRBJ2-5
clone size: .
V gene: TRBV4-3
D gene: .
CDR3 DNA: TGCGCCAGCAGCCAAGATCGGGGAGAGACCCAGTACTTC
CDR3 protein: CASSQDRGETQYF

J gene: TRBJ1-6
clone size: few
V gene: TRBV23-1
D gene: .
CDR3 DNA: TGCGCCAACCTCTTAGGGCCCAGGCGGGTTACCTCCTATAATTCACCCCTCCACTTT
CDR3 protein: CANLLGPRRVTSYNSPLHF

J gene: TRBJ2-3
clone size: .
V gene: TRBV6-1
D gene: .
CDR3 DNA: TGTGCCAGCAGTGAGAGGGGGGGGGCAGATACGCAGTATTTT
CDR3 protein: CASSERGGADTQYF

J gene: TRBJ1-2
clone size: .
V gene: TRBV5-6
D gene: .
CDR3 DNA: TGTGCCAGCAGCTTGGTTGGGGGGACCGGCGGCTACACCTTC
CDR3 protein: CASSLVGGTGGYTF

J gene: TRBJ2-2
clone size: .
V gene: TRBV7-3
D gene: TRBD2
CDR3 DNA: TGTGCCAGCAGCTTAAGTGGGAGGGGAGCCGGGGAGCTGTTTTTT
CDR3 protein: CASSLSGRGAGELFF

J gene: TRBJ1-3
clone size: .
V gene: TRBV4-2
D gene: TRBD1
CDR3 DNA: TGTGCCAGCAGCCTCGCCGCCATACAGGGGGGTGGAAACACCATATATTTT
CDR3 protein: CASSLAAIQGGGNTIYF

J gene: TRBJ2-2
clone size: .
V gene: TRBV5-1
D gene: TRBD2
CDR3 DNA: TGCGCCAGCCAAACTAGCGGGGGCCCGGGGGAGCTGTTTTTT
CDR3 protein: CASQTSGGPGELFF

J gene: TRBJ1-4
clone size: .
V gene: TRBV6-1
D gene: .
CDR3 DNA: TGTGCCAGCAGTGAAGGGGGCTGGGGGCGTGATGAAAAACTGTTTTTT
CDR3 protein: CASSEGGWGRDEKLFF

J gene: TRBJ1-1
clone size: .
V gene: TRBV13
D gene: .
CDR3 DNA: TGTGCCAGCAGCATGGGCAGGTCGGTAGCTTTCTTT
CDR3 protein: CASSMGRSVAFF